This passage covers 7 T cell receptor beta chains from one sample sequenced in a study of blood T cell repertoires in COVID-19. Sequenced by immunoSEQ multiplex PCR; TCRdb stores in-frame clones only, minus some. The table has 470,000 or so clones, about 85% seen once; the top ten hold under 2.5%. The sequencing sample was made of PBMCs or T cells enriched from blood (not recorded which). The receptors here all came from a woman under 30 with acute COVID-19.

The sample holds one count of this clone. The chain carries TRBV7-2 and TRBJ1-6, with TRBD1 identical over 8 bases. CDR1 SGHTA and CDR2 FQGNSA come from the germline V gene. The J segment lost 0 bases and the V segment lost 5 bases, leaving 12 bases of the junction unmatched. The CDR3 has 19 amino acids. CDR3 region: CASSHRTGTPSSYNSPLHF. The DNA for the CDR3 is TGTGCCAGCAGCCACCGGACAGGGACCCCTAGCTCCTATAATTCACCCCTCCACTTT.

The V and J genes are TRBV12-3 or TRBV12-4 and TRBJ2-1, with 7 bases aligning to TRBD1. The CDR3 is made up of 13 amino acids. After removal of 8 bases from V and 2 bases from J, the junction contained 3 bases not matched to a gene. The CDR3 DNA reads TGTGCCAGCTGTGACAGGGCCTACAATGAGCAGTTCTTC. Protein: CASCDRAYNEQFF.

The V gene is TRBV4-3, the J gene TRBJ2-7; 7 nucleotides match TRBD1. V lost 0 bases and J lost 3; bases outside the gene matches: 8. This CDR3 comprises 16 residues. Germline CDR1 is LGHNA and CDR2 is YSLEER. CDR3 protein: CASSQETSPGGYEQYF. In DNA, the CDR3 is TGCGCCAGCAGCCAAGAAACCTCCCCAGGGGGCTACGAGCAGTACTTC.

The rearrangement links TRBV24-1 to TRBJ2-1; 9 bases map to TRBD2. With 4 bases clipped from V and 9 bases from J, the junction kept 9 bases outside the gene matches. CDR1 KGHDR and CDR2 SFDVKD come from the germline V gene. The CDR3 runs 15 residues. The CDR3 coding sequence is TGTGCCACCAGTGAAGTCGCGGGAGGGAAGGGTGAGCAGTTCTTC. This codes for CATSEVAGGKGEQFF.

The CDR3 loop is CAWSVRQVDAFF. The DNA of the CDR3 is TGTGCCTGGAGTGTACGACAGGTGGATGCTTTCTTT. The J gene is TRBJ1-1, the V gene TRBV30, with D possibly matching TRBD1 (6 bases). Germline V gene lookup returns CDR1 GTSNPN and CDR2 SVGIG (reference sequence). The CDR3 covers 12 residues. V lost 0 bases and J 11 bases, leaving 13 bases between the germline ends. Using reference TRBV30 and TRBJ1-1 for the parts outside the CDR3, the full variable domain is SQTIHQWPATLVQPVGSPLSLECTVEGTSNPNLYWYRQAAGRGLQLLFYSVGIGQISSEVPQNLSASRPQDRQFILSSKKLLLSDSGFYLCAWSVRQVDAFFGQGTRLTVV.

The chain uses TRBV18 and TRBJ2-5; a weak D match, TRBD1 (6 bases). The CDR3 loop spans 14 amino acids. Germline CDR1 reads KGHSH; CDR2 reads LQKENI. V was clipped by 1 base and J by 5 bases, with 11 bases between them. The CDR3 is CASSPQDSSETQYF. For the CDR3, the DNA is TGTGCCAGCTCACCACAGGACAGCTCGGAGACCCAGTACTTC. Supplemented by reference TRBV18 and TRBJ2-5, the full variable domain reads NAGVMQNPRHLVRRRGQEARLRCSPMKGHSHVYWYRQLPEEGLKFMVYLQKENIIDESGMPKERFSAEFPKEGPSILRIQQVVRGDSAAYFCASSPQDSSETQYFGPGTRLLVL.

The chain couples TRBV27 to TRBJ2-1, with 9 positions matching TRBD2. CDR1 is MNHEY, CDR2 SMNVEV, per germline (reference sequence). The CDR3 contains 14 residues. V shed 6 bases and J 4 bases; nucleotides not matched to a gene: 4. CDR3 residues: CASSASGVYNEQFF. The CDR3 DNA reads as TGTGCCAGCAGCGCTAGCGGGGTTTACAATGAGCAGTTCTTC.